These T cell receptor beta chains were read from a single sample in a study of early stage breast cancer tumors. Only in-frame clones appear in the TCRdb table, and some are missing; sequencing was by immunoSEQ multiplex PCR. The table includes roughly 25,000 clones, 55% to 80% detected once. Source material: breast tumor tissue. All receptors derive from a person between 55 and 69 years old with breast cancer. The CDR3 runs from the conserved cysteine through the conserved F or W. The D gene is left open where the match is weak. Rows may omit the clone size; those that give it use once, few, many or a size class.

. | TRBJ1-3 | TRBV25-1 | . | TGTGCCAGCAGTGATGGGGCACAGATAGGAAACACCATATATTTT | CASSDGAQIGNTIYF
. | TRBJ1-2 | TRBV29-1 | once | TGCAGCGTTGAAACACAGGGAGCCAACTATGGCTACACCTTC | CSVETQGANYGYTF
. | TRBJ2-2 | TRBV5-1 | . | TGCGCCAGCAGCTTCCGGCGGGAGAACACCGGGGAGCTGTTTTTT | CASSFRRENTGELFF
. | TRBJ2-3 | TRBV6-4 | . | TGTGCCAGCAGTGAAGGCGGTGGCACGGGTACGCAGTATTTT | CASSEGGGTGTQYF
TRBD1 | TRBJ1-1 | TRBV19 | few | TGTGCCAGTAGACCCGGGACAGGGGTGACTGAAGCTTTCTTT | CASRPGTGVTEAFF
TRBD2 | TRBJ2-1 | TRBV29-1 | few | TGCAGCGCGGGACTAGCGGGAGGGTCCTACAATGAGCAGTTCTTC | CSAGLAGGSYNEQFF
TRBD1 | TRBJ1-2 | TRBV11-2 | . | TGTGCCAGCAGCTTATTTCAGGGGGCAGGTGGCTACACCTTC | CASSLFQGAGGYTF
TRBD1 | TRBJ1-1 | TRBV11-1 | . | TGTGCCAGCAGCGGGACAGGGACCCTGAACACTGAAGCTTTCTTT | CASSGTGTLNTEAFF
. | TRBJ1-2 | TRBV5-4 | . | TGTGCCAGCAGCTCACCGGGTGCATATGGCTACACCTTC | CASSSPGAYGYTF
. | TRBJ2-7 | TRBV5-4 | . | TGCGCCAGCAGCCAAGAGGACTACCACGAGCAGTACTTC | CASSQEDYHEQYF
. | TRBJ2-7 | TRBV2 | . | TGTGCCAGCAGTGGATCGTGGCACTCCTACGAGCAGTACTTC | CASSGSWHSYEQYF
. | TRBJ1-1 | TRBV4-3 | few | TGCGCCAGCAGCCAAGACGCAGGGTATACTGAAGCTTTCTTT | CASSQDAGYTEAFF
TRBD2 | TRBJ2-3 | TRBV5-1 | . | TGCGCCAGCAGCTTGGTTAGCAGTTCGGGACTACCGAGCACAGATACGCAGTATTTT | CASSLVSSSGLPSTDTQYF
TRBD2 | TRBJ2-7 | TRBV7-2 | once | TGTGCCAGCAGTCGAGCGGGAGGGACGTACGAGCAGTACTTC | CASSRAGGTYEQYF
. | TRBJ1-2 | TRBV10-1 | few | TGCCCCCTCCGTCGGAGCTGGGGGGGCGGGGGCTACACCTTC | CPLRRSWGGGGYTF
. | TRBJ2-5 | TRBV5-4 | once | TGTGCCAGCAGCTCACCGGGACGGGGGAAAGAGACCCAGTACTTC | CASSSPGRGKETQYF
. | TRBJ1-5 | TRBV30 | few | TGTGCCTGGAGTCCAGGGATAGGCAATCAGCCCCAGCATTTT | CAWSPGIGNQPQHF
TRBD2 | TRBJ2-5 | TRBV27 | . | TGTGCCAGCAGTTCGCTAGGACTAGCGGGAGAGACCCAGTACTTC | CASSSLGLAGETQYF
TRBD2 | TRBJ2-7 | TRBV15 | . | TGTGCCACCAGCTTCCGTAGCGGGAGTCCAGCCTACGAGCAGTACTTC | CATSFRSGSPAYEQYF
TRBD1 | TRBJ2-2 | TRBV18 | . | TGTGCCAGCTCCCCGACAGGGAGAAAAACCGGGGAGCTGTTTTTT | CASSPTGRKTGELFF
. | TRBJ2-5 | TRBV18 | medium-sized | TGTGCCAGCTCACCTGGGGACTTCCAAGAGACCCAGTACTTC | CASSPGDFQETQYF
. | TRBJ2-2 | TRBV7-3 | . | TGTGCCAGCAGCTTAGAACACGGGACACTGAACACCGGGGAGCTGTTTTTT | CASSLEHGTLNTGELFF
. | TRBJ2-3 | TRBV6-5 | few | TGTGCCAGCAGTTTTTCCCCGGGAGCTTCACGGGATACGCAGTATTTT | CASSFSPGASRDTQYF
. | TRBJ2-5 | TRBV7-6 | . | TGTGCCAGCAGCTTAGAAGCAGGGGAAAGAGAGACCCAGTACTTC | CASSLEAGERETQYF
. | TRBJ1-3 | TRBV2 | . | TGTGCCAGCACAGGACAGCCCTCTGGAAACACCATATATTTT | CASTGQPSGNTIYF
TRBD1 | TRBJ2-3 | TRBV5-4 | . | TGTGCCAGCAGCCGAAACAGGGGGCTATCAGATACGCAGTATTTT | CASSRNRGLSDTQYF
. | TRBJ1-5 | TRBV25-1 | few | TGTGCCAGCAGTGAATACGGTGGCGGGCAGCCCCAGCATTTT | CASSEYGGGQPQHF
. | TRBJ2-5 | TRBV7-9 | . | TGTGCCAGCAGCCGGGGGATGGGGGACCAAGAGACCCAGTACTTC | CASSRGMGDQETQYF
. | TRBJ1-4 | TRBV7-2 | . | TGTGCCAGCAGCCCGGGGGGCGTAAGCTCTCGTGGAAAACTGTTTTTT | CASSPGGVSSRGKLFF
TRBD1 | TRBJ2-1 | TRBV9 | . | TGTGCCAGCAGCGTAGGTGGTCTAGGGACAGGGGGGTACAATGAGCAGTTCTTC | CASSVGGLGTGGYNEQFF
TRBD1 | TRBJ1-2 | TRBV30 | . | TGTGCCTGGGACAGGGATTACTATGGCTACACCTTC | CAWDRDYYGYTF
TRBD2 | TRBJ2-7 | TRBV7-2 | few | TGTGCCAGCAGCCCCACTAGCGGGAGACCCTACGAGCAGTACTTC | CASSPTSGRPYEQYF